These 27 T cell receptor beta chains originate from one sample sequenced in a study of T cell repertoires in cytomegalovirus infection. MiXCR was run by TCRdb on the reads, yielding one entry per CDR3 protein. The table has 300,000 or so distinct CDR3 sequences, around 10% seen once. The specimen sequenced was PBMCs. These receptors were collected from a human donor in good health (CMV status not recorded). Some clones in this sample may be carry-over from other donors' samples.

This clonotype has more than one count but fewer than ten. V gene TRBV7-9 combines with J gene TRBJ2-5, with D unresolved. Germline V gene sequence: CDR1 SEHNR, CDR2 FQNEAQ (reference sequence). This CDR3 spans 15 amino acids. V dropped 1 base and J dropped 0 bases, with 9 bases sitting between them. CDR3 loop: CASSLEGRYQETQYF. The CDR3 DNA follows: TGTGCCAGCAGCTTAGAGGGAAGGTACCAAGAGACCCAGTACTTC.

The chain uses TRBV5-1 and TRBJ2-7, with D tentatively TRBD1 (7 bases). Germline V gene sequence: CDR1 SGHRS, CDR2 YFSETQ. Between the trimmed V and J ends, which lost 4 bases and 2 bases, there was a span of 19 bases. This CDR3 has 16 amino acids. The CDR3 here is CASSPGVGRGAYEQYF. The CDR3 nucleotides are TGCGCCAGCAGCCCTGGGGTGGGCAGGGGGGCCTACGAGCAGTACTTC.

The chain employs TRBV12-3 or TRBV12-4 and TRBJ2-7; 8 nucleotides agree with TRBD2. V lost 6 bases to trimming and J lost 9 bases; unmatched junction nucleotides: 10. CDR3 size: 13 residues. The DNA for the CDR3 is TGTGCCAGCAGCCCCGGGCAGGCGGGGGGGCAGTACTTC. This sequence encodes CASSPGQAGGQYF.

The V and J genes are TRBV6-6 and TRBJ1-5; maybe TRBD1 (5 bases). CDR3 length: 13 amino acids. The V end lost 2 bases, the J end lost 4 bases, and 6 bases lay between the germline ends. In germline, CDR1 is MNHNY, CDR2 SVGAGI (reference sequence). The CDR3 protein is CASSYRQNQPQHF. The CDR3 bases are TGTGCCAGCAGTTACAGACAGAATCAGCCCCAGCATTTT.

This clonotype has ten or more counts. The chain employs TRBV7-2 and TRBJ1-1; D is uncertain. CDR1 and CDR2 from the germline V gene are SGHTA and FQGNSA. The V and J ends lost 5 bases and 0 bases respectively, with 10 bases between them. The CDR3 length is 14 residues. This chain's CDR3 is CASSLLPMNTEAFF. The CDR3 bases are TGTGCCAGCAGCCTCCTACCCATGAACACTGAAGCTTTCTTT.

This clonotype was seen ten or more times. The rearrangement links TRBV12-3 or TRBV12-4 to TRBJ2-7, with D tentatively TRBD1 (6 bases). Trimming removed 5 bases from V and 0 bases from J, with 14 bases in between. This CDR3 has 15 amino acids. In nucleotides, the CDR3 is TGTGCCAGCAGTCCAGGGTGGGGGCCCTCCTACGAGCAGTACTTC. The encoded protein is CASSPGWGPSYEQYF.

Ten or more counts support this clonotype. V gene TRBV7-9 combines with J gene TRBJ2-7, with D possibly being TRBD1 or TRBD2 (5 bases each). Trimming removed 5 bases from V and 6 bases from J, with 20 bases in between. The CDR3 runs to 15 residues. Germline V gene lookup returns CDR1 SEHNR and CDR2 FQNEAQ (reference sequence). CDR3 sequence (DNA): TGTGCCAGCAGCCGGGGACCACGAGGTATGGGCGAGCAGTACTTC. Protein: CASSRGPRGMGEQYF.

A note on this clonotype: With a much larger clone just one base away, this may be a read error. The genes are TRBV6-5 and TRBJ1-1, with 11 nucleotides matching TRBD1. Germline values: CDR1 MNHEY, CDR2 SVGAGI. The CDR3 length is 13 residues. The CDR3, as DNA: TGTGCCAGCACTTCGGACAGGGGGCCAAGAGCTCTCTTT. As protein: CASTSDRGPRALF.

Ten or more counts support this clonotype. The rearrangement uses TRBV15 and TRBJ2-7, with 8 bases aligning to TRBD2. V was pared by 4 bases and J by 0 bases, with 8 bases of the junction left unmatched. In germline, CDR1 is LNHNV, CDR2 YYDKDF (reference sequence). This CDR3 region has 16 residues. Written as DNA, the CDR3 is TGTGCCACCAGCAAAAGCCTCCGGGGGGGCTCCTACGAGCAGTACTTC. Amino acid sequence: CATSKSLRGGSYEQYF. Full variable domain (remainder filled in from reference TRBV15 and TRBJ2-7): DAMVIQNPRYQVTQFGKPVTLSCSQTLNHNVMYWYQQKSSQAPKLLFHYYDKDFNNEADTPDNFQSRRPNTSFCFLDIRSPGLGDTAMYLCATSKSLRGGSYEQYFGPGTRLTVT.

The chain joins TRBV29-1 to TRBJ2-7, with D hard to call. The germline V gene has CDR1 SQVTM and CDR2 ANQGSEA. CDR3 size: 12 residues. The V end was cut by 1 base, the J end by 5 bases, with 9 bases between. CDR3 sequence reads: CSVEGRGNEQYF. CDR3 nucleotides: TGCAGCGTTGAAGGGAGAGGAAACGAGCAGTACTTC.

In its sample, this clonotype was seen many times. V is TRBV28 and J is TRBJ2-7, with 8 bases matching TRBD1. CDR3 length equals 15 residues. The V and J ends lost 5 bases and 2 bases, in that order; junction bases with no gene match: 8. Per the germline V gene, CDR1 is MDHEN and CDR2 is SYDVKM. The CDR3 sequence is CASSPTGTGPYEQYV. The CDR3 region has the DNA TGTGCCAGCAGTCCGACCGGGACAGGACCCTACGAGCAGTACGTC.

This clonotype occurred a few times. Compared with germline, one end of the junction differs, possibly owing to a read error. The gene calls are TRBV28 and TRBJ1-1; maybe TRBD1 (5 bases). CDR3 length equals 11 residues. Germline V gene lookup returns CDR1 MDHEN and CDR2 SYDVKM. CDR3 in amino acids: CATRGDPSLTF. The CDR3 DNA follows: TGTGCCACCCGAGGGGACCCTTCTCTGACCTTT.

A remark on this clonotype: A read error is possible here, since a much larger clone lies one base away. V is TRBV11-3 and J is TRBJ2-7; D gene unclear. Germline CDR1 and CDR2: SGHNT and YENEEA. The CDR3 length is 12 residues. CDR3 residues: CTSSLEDHEQYV. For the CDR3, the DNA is TGTACCAGCAGCTTAGAGGACCACGAGCAGTACGTC.

The CDR3 sequence is CASTLGGAGTGANVLTF. Written as DNA, the CDR3 is TGTGCCAGCACCCTGGGGGGGGCTGGAACTGGGGCCAACGTCCTGACTTTC. The chain recombines TRBV28 with TRBJ2-6, with D possibly being TRBD2 (7 bases). The germline V and J ends were trimmed by 7 bases and 2 bases, with 18 bases remaining between them. The V gene's germline CDR1 is MDHEN and CDR2 SYDVKM. CDR3 length equals 17 residues.

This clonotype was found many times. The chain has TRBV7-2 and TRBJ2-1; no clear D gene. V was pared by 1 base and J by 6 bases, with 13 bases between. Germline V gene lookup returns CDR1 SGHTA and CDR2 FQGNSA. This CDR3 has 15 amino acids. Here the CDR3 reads CASSLGQVVRNEQFF. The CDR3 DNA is TGTGCCAGCAGCTTAGGGCAGGTAGTCCGCAATGAGCAGTTCTTC.

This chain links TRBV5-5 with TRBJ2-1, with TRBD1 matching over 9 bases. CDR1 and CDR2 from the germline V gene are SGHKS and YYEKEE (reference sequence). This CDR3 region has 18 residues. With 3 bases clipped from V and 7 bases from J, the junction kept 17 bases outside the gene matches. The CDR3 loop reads CASSSTIITGQGRNEQFF. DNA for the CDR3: TGTGCCAGCAGCTCGACGATAATTACCGGACAGGGGAGAAATGAGCAGTTCTTC.

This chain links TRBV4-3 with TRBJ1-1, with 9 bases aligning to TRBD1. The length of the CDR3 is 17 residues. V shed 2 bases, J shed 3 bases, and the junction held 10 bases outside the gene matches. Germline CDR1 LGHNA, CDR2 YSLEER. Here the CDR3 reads CASSQLQTGTGHTEAFF. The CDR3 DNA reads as TGCGCCAGCAGCCAACTGCAAACCGGGACAGGGCACACTGAAGCTTTCTTT.

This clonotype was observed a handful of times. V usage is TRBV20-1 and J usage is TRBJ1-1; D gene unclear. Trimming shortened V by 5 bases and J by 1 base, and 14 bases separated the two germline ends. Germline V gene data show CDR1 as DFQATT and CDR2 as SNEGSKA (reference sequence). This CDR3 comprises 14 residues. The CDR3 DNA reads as TGCAGTGCTCTCAACCTAAACGGGAACACTGAAGCTTTCTTT. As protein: CSALNLNGNTEAFF.

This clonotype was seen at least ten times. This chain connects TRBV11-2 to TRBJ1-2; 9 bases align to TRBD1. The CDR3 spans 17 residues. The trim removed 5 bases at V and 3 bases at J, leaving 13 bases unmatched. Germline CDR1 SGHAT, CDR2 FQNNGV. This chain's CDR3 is CASSTTWGDRDDYGYTF. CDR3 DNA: TGTGCCAGCAGCACCACGTGGGGGGACAGGGATGACTATGGCTACACCTTC.

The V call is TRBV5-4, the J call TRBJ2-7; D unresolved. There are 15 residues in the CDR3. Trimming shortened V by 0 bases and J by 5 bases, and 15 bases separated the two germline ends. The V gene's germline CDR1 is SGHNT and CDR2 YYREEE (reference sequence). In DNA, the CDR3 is TGTGCCAGCAGCTTGGACACGGACCACGTCCACGAGCAGTACTTC. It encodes CASSLDTDHVHEQYF.

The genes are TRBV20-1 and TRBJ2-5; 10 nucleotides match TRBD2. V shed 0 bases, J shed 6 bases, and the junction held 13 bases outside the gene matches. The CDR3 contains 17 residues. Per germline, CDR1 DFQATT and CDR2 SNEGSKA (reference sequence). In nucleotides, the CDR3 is TGCAGTGCTAGAGATCCCCAGCTAGCGGGGGTCACAAAGACCCAGTACTTC. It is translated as CSARDPQLAGVTKTQYF.

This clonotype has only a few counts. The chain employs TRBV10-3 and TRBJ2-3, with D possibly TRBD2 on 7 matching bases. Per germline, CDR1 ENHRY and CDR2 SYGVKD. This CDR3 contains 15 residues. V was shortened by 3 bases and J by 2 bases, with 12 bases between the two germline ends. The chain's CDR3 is CAISDPGGLTDTQYF. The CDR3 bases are TGTGCCATCAGTGACCCCGGGGGGCTCACAGATACGCAGTATTTT.

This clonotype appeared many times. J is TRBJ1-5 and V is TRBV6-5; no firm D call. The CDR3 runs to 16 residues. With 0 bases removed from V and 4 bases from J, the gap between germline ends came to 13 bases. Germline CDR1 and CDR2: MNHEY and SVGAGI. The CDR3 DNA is TGTGCCAGCAGTTACTCGAGGATGGGCGCTAATCAGCCCCAGCATTTT. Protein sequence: CASSYSRMGANQPQHF.

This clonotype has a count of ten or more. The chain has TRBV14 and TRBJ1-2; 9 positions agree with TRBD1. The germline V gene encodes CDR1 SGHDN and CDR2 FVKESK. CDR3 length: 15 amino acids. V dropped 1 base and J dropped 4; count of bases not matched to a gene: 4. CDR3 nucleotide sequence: TGTGCCAGCAGCCAAGGCAGGACAGGGGCCTATGGCTACACCTTC. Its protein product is CASSQGRTGAYGYTF. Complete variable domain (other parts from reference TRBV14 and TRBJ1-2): EAGVTQFPSHSVIEKGQTVTLRCDPISGHDNLYWYRRVMGKEIKFLLHFVKESKQDESGMPNNRFLAERTGGTYSTLKVQPAELEDSGVYFCASSQGRTGAYGYTFGSGTRLTVV.

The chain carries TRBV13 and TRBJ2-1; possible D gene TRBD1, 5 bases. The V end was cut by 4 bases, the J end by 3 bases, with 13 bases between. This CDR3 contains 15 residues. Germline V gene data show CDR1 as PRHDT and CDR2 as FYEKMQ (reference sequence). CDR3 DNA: TGTGCCAGCAGCTCGTTGACAGAGAACTACAATGAGCAGTTCTTC. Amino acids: CASSSLTENYNEQFF.

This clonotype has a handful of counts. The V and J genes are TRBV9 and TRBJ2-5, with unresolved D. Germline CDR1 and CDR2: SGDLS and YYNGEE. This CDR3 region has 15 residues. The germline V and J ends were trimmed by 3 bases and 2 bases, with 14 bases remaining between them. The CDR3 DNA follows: TGTGCCAGCAGCGCCGCCACGGTGGCGCAAGAGACCCAGTACTTC. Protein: CASSAATVAQETQYF.

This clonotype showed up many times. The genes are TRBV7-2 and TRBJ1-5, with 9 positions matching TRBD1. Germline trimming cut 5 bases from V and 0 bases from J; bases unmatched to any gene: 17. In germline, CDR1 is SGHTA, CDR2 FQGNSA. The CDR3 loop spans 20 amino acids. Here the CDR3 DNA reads TGTGCCAGCAGCCCGTCTCTGGGACAGGGAGGATCCTATAGCAATCAGCCCCAGCATTTT. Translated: CASSPSLGQGGSYSNQPQHF. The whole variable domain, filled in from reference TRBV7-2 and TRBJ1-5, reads GAGVSQSPSNKVTEKGKDVELRCDPISGHTALYWYRQSLGQGLEFLIYFQGNSAPDKSGLPSDRFSAERTGGSVSTLTIQRTQQEDSAVYLCASSPSLGQGGSYSNQPQHFGDGTRLSIL.